This T cell receptor beta chain was retrieved from a study of blood T cell repertoires in COVID-19. The table came from immunoSEQ multiplex PCR; TCRdb's copy has only in-frame clones and leaves some out. The data contain approximately 53,000 clones, about 89% of them singletons. This CDR3 comprises 16 residues. The germline gives CDR1 LGHNA, CDR2 YNFKEQ. The ends were cut back, 4 bases at V and 0 bases at J, with 15 bases in the middle. The V gene is TRBV4-2, the J gene TRBJ1-2; D gene ambiguous. Sequenced input: peripheral blood. The receptor was isolated from a human donor in a cohort sampled during active COVID-19. The CDR3 region is CASSPSALGTNYGYTF. The CDR3 DNA reads as TGTGCCAGCAGCCCTAGCGCCCTGGGGACTAACTATGGCTACACCTTC.